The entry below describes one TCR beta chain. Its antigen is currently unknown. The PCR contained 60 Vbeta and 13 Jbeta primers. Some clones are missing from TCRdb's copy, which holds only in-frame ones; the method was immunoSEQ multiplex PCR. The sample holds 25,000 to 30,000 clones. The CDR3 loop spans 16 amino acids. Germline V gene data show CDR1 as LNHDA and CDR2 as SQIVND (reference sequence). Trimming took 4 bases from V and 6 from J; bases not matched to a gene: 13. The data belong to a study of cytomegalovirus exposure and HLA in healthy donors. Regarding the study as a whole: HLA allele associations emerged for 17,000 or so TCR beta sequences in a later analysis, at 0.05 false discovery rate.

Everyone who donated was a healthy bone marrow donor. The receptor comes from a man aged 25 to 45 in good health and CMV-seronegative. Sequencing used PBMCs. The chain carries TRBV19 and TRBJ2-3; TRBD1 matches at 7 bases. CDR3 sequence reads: CASSTARGGIMDTQYF. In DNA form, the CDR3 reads TGTGCCAGTAGTACCGCCAGAGGGGGCATCATGGATACGCAGTATTTT. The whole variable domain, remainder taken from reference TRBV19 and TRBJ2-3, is DGGITQSPKYLFRKEGQNVTLSCEQNLNHDAMYWYRQDPGQGLRLIYYSQIVNDFQKGDIAEGYSVSREKKESFPLTVTSAQKNPTAFYLCASSTARGGIMDTQYFGPGTRLTVL.